The next 9 T cell receptor beta chains were all read from a single sample in a study of identical twins. TCRdb re-derived calls from the 5' RACE reads in MiXCR, one entry per CDR3 protein. Altogether around 250,000 distinct CDR3 sequences are present, roughly 13% being singletons, with the ten largest covering roughly 3.7%. The sample was also linked to a second study, of yellow fever vaccine responses in identical twins.

The source material was memory (CD45RO+) T cells sorted from blood. These receptors were taken from a woman between 18 and 30 years old in good health.

The chain recombines TRBV15 with TRBJ2-7, with 7 bases fitting TRBD1. V trimming: 2 bases; J trimming: 0 bases; junction bases outside the gene matches: 4. CDR3 size: 15 residues. The germline V gene has CDR1 LNHNV and CDR2 YYDKDF (reference sequence). The CDR3 nucleotides read TGTGCCACCAGCAGATACCGGGACAGCTCCTACGAGCAGTACTTC. Its protein is CATSRYRDSSYEQYF.

This chain uses TRBV5-5 with TRBJ2-3, with 7 nucleotides matching TRBD1. This CDR3 spans 15 amino acids. The trim removed 2 bases at V and 4 bases at J, leaving 7 bases unmatched. Germline V gene sequence: CDR1 SGHKS, CDR2 YYEKEE (reference sequence). The CDR3 loop reads CASSLTGARSDTQYF. DNA for the CDR3: TGTGCCAGCAGCTTAACAGGGGCCCGGTCAGATACGCAGTATTTT.

This chain links TRBV7-3 with TRBJ2-7, with TRBD2 identical over 8 bases. J lost 0 bases, V lost 8 bases, and 12 bases had no gene match. Germline CDR1 SGHTA, CDR2 FQGTGA. This CDR3 is built from 16 residues. The DNA for the CDR3 is TGTGCCAGCGCGCGAGGTCCTAGCGGGTCCTCCTACGAGCAGTACTTC. Its translation is CASARGPSGSSYEQYF.

This clonotype was counted only a few times. The V gene is TRBV20-1, the J gene TRBJ2-6; D remains ambiguous. Germline V CDR1 and CDR2: DFQATT, SNEGSKA (reference sequence). This CDR3 has 15 residues. Trimming left V 1 base short and J 2 bases short, with 9 bases between. CDR3 in DNA: TGCAGTGCTAGAGGGCTGGATCCTGGGGCCAACGTCCTGACTTTC. Amino acids: CSARGLDPGANVLTF.

This clonotype was seen repeatedly, ten times or more. This chain connects TRBV7-2 to TRBJ1-2, with D tentatively TRBD1 (5 bases). V dropped 4 bases and J dropped 5 bases, with 11 bases sitting between them. There are 13 residues in the CDR3. The germline CDR1 and CDR2 sequences are SGHTA and FQGNSA. The CDR3: CASSSEGRYGYTF. The DNA of the CDR3 is TGTGCCAGCAGCTCGGAGGGACGGTATGGCTACACCTTC.

J is TRBJ2-6 and V is TRBV11-1; 9 nucleotides align to TRBD1. This CDR3 is 18 amino acids long. Germline lookup yields CDR1 SGHAT and CDR2 FQDESV (reference sequence). Unmatched junction bases numbered 5, after V lost 1 base and J lost 1 base. The CDR3 DNA sequence: TGTGCCAGCAGCTTAGGGACAGGGGTATTTTCTGGGGCCAACGTCCTGACTTTC. This gives the protein CASSLGTGVFSGANVLTF.

This sequence joins TRBV7-9 and TRBJ1-1; TRBD1 aligns across 7 bases. Germline V gene lookup returns CDR1 SEHNR and CDR2 FQNEAQ (reference sequence). This CDR3 is 13 amino acids long. V dropped 5 bases and J dropped 11; count of bases not matched to a gene: 11. CDR3 in DNA: TGTGCCAGCAGCACCCGAGGGGGCGGGGGCGCTTTCTTT. Translation gives CASSTRGGGGAFF.

This clonotype turned up a few times. The J gene is TRBJ1-5, the V gene TRBV12-3 or TRBV12-4, with D possibly being TRBD1 (5 bases). V was trimmed by 3 bases and J by 5 bases, leaving 8 bases between them. The CDR3 has 13 amino acids. The DNA of the CDR3 is TGTGCCAGCAGTTTCGACAGTTATCAGCCCCAGCATTTT. It yields the protein CASSFDSYQPQHF.

This clonotype was recorded at least ten times. The J gene is TRBJ2-1, the V gene TRBV20-1; 11 nucleotides line up with TRBD2. The CDR3 has 14 amino acids. Germline CDR1 DFQATT, CDR2 SNEGSKA (reference sequence). V lost 5 bases and J lost 5; bases outside the gene matches: 5. Here the CDR3 reads CSALAGGENNEQFF. DNA for the CDR3: TGCAGTGCTCTAGCGGGAGGTGAAAACAATGAGCAGTTCTTC.